One and the same sample provided the 20 T cell receptor beta chains below, sequenced in a study of CD8+CD57+ T cells in acquired aplastic anemia. The sequenced patients had an expansion of CD8+CD57+ cells seen by flow cytometry. CDR3 and TCR beta VDJ profiling relied on a genomic DNA template. MiXCR, applied by TCRdb to the reads, yields one record per CDR3 protein. The sample holds around 430,000 distinct CDR3 sequences, around a third seen once. Sequencing was performed on sorted CD4+, CD8+, or CD8+CD57+ T cells (not recorded which) from PBMCs. These receptors were collected from a human donor with aplastic anemia.

Many counts were recorded for this clonotype. Germline and junction disagree at one end, which may indicate a read error. The genes are TRBV2 and TRBJ1-3; TRBD1 might be the D (5 bases). This CDR3 spans 15 amino acids. CDR1 is SNHLY and CDR2 is FYNNEI in the germline V gene. This chain's CDR3 is CASSESRGPGSVSGF. Here the CDR3 DNA reads TGTGCCAGCAGTGAATCGCGGGGCCCCGGGTCCGTTTCTGGCTTT.

This clonotype was detected many times. The V call is TRBV7-9, the J call TRBJ2-7; 10 bases line up with TRBD2. Germline CDR1 is SEHNR and CDR2 is FQNEAQ (reference sequence). This CDR3 is 16 amino acids long. V gave up 1 base and J gave up 3 bases; unmatched junction bases: 6. CDR3 DNA: TGTGCCAGCAGCTTAGGCCTAGCGGGAGTCAGCTACGAGCAGTACTTC. Its protein product is CASSLGLAGVSYEQYF.

In its sample, this clonotype was seen once. Compared with germline, one end of the junction differs, possibly owing to a read error. V and J are TRBV10-3 and TRBJ2-7, with unresolved D. CDR3 length equals 13 residues. CDR1 is ENHRY, CDR2 SYGVKD, per germline. The CDR3 is CATSEPGSHEQYF. CDR3 in DNA: TGTGCCACCAGTGAGCCAGGATCGCACGAGCAGTACTTC.

V usage is TRBV24-1 and J usage is TRBJ2-1, with 11 bases fitting TRBD1. Germline lookup yields CDR1 KGHDR and CDR2 SFDVKD. The CDR3 runs to 16 residues. V gave up 4 bases and J gave up 4 bases; unmatched junction bases: 5. The CDR3 DNA follows: TGTGCCACCAGTGAGTCGGACAGGGGGCCTTACAATGAGCAGTTCTTC. Protein product: CATSESDRGPYNEQFF.

This clonotype was counted between two and nine times. The V and J genes are TRBV9 and TRBJ2-7; 13 nucleotides agree with TRBD2. J gave up 6 bases and V 3 bases, and 9 bases lay outside the gene matches. The CDR3 has 16 residues. Germline values: CDR1 SGDLS, CDR2 YYNGEE. The DNA for the CDR3 is TGTGCCAGCAGCGGTAATCGGACTAGCGGGAGTTTCGAGCAGTACTTC. Residues: CASSGNRTSGSFEQYF.

This clonotype has only a few counts. Because it lacks the conserved phenylalanine or tryptophan at the end, this CDR3 is likely a read error. This rearrangement joins TRBV7-9 to TRBJ2-7; the match to TRBD2 covers 8 bases. Trimming removed 4 bases from V and 0 bases from J; junction bases left unmatched: 5. The CDR3 sequence is 15 residues long. Germline-derived CDR1 and CDR2 are SEHNR and FQNEAQ (reference sequence). CDR3 loop: CASSSIAGSSYEQYL. CDR3 nucleotides: TGTGCCAGCAGCTCTATAGCGGGAAGCTCCTACGAGCAGTACCTC.

Comments on this clonotype: This could be a read error, since a much larger clone is one nucleotide away. This chain connects TRBV24-1 to TRBJ2-5; 8 bases line up with TRBD2. In germline, CDR1 is KGHDR, CDR2 SFDVKD. This CDR3 spans 18 amino acids. CDR3 nucleotides: TGTGGCACCAGTGATTTAGAGAAAGCGGGAGCGGTAGAGGAGACCCAGTACTTC. Its translation is CGTSDLEKAGAVEETQYF.

This clonotype occurred a few times. This chain uses TRBV15 with TRBJ2-7; 7 positions agree with TRBD1. The length of the CDR3 is 15 residues. With 4 bases clipped from V and 2 bases from J, the junction kept 8 bases outside the gene matches. From germline, CDR1 is LNHNV and CDR2 YYDKDF (reference sequence). CDR3 sequence: CATSKGTGQAYEQYF. In DNA, the CDR3 is TGTGCCACCAGCAAAGGAACAGGACAGGCCTACGAGCAGTACTTC.

The chain couples TRBV5-5 to TRBJ1-1, with D possibly matching TRBD1 (6 bases). This CDR3 comprises 13 residues. From germline, CDR1 is SGHKS and CDR2 YYEKEE (reference sequence). V dropped 3 bases and J dropped 6 bases, with 12 bases sitting between them. CDR3 sequence: CASSSVRTAEAFF. The CDR3 region has the DNA TGTGCCAGCAGCTCGGTTCGGACAGCTGAAGCTTTCTTT.

The rearrangement links TRBV3-1 to TRBJ2-3, with unresolved D. The CDR3 contains 12 residues. CDR1 is LGHDT and CDR2 is YNNKEL in the germline V gene (reference sequence). The ends were cut back, 1 base at V and 5 bases at J, with 4 bases in the middle. In DNA form, the CDR3 reads TGTGCCAGCAGCCAAGCGATAGATACGCAGTATTTT. Encoded protein: CASSQAIDTQYF.

This clonotype was recorded at least ten times. The CDR3 nucleotides read TGCGCCAGCAGTGAACGAGGGAGGACCACTACATACAATGAGCAGTTCTTC. It encodes CASSERGRTTTYNEQFF. This chain connects TRBV10-2 to TRBJ2-1, with D maybe TRBD2 (6 bases). Germline CDR1 WSHSY, CDR2 SAAADI. The CDR3 loop spans 17 amino acids. The V end was cut by 3 bases, the J end by 4 bases, with 19 bases between.

This clonotype was counted ten times or more. The rearrangement joins TRBV2 to TRBJ2-3; the match to TRBD1 covers 10 bases. This CDR3 is 16 amino acids long. The V gene's germline CDR1 is SNHLY and CDR2 FYNNEI. Unmatched junction bases numbered 12, after V lost 4 bases and J lost 8 bases. CDR3 DNA: TGTGCCAGCAGTGCTGACCGGGACAGGGGAGCGAGTACGCAGTATTTT. Amino acids: CASSADRDRGASTQYF.

V gene TRBV5-5 combines with J gene TRBJ2-7, with TRBD1 as a possible D gene (6 bases). Germline V lookup: CDR1 SGHKS, CDR2 YYEKEE (reference sequence). The CDR3 extends over 15 amino acids. With 0 bases removed from V and 0 bases from J, the gap between germline ends came to 10 bases. The DNA for the CDR3 is TGTGCCAGCAGCTTGGATGGGGGCGGCTCCTACGAGCAGTACTTC. This encodes CASSLDGGGSYEQYF.

Concerning this clonotype: This may be a read error: a much more frequent sequence differs by one nucleotide. The chain links TRBV19 to TRBJ1-1; D uncertain. The CDR3 sequence is 14 residues long. Germline CDR1 and CDR2: LNHDA and SQIVND (reference sequence). In nucleotides, the CDR3 is TGTGCCAGTAGTATAGGAGCGCGCAACACTGGAGCTTTCTTT. Protein sequence: CASSIGARNTGAFF.

This clonotype appeared many times. V usage is TRBV2 and J usage is TRBJ2-3, with 7 bases matching TRBD2. The V gene end was trimmed by 7 bases and the J gene end by 1 base; junction bases not matched to a gene: 8. The CDR3 covers 15 residues. Germline V gene lookup returns CDR1 SNHLY and CDR2 FYNNEI. The CDR3 loop is CASIGLADGTDTQYF. The CDR3 DNA follows: TGTGCCAGCATTGGCCTAGCGGACGGCACAGATACGCAGTATTTT.

This chain joins TRBV2 and TRBJ1-6; TRBD1 might be the D (5 bases). Germline V gene data show CDR1 as SNHLY and CDR2 as FYNNEI. This CDR3 has 13 residues. Trimming removed 8 bases from V and 6 bases from J, with 11 bases in between. The CDR3 here is CASETDINSPLHF. CDR3 nucleotide sequence: TGTGCCAGCGAGACAGATATTAATTCACCCCTCCACTTT.

CDR3 sequence (DNA): TGTGCCAGCAGCTTGGGCACTTCCCGCTCCTACGAGCAGTACTTC. Translated, it gives CASSLGTSRSYEQYF. This rearrangement joins TRBV5-5 to TRBJ2-7; the D is unclear. Germline values: CDR1 SGHKS, CDR2 YYEKEE (reference sequence). CDR3 length: 15 amino acids. Deletions cut 0 bases from V and 0 bases from J, with 10 bases between.

This chain uses TRBV29-1 with TRBJ2-1; 13 nucleotides match TRBD2. Germline V gene sequence: CDR1 SQVTM, CDR2 ANQGSEA. V lost 7 bases and J lost 8; bases outside the gene matches: 2. There are 12 residues in the CDR3. The CDR3 coding sequence is TGCAGCGGTGGACTAGCGGGAGATGAGCAGTTCTTC. Its protein is CSGGLAGDEQFF.

CDR3 sequence: CASSFGTGGIGELFF. In nucleotides, the CDR3 is TGTGCCAGCAGCTTTGGGACAGGGGGCATCGGGGAGCTGTTTTTT. This chain connects TRBV7-9 to TRBJ2-2; 12 nucleotides line up with TRBD1. V lost 3 bases to trimming and J lost 7 bases; unmatched junction nucleotides: 3. Looked up from germline, CDR1 is SEHNR and CDR2 is FQNEAQ (reference sequence). The CDR3 length is 15 residues. Using reference TRBV7-9 and TRBJ2-2 for the parts outside the CDR3, the full variable domain is DTGVSQNPRHKITKRGQNVTFRCDPISEHNRLYWYRQTLGQGPEFLTYFQNEAQLEKSRLLSDRFSAERPKGSFSTLEIQRTEQGDSAMYLCASSFGTGGIGELFFGEGSRLTVL.

As to this clonotype: A read error may be the cause here, since a much bigger clone is one base away. The chain uses TRBV11-2 and TRBJ1-1, with D tentatively TRBD1 (5 bases). CDR3 size: 15 residues. V gave up 3 bases and J gave up 7 bases, with 18 bases separating them. The germline gives CDR1 SGHAT, CDR2 FQNNGV. For the CDR3, the DNA is TGTGCCAGCAGCTTGGATATGGCTAGGGGAATTGAAGCTTTCTTT. Translation gives CASSLDMARGIEAFF.